This T cell receptor (beta chain) is from a study of blood T cell repertoires in COVID-19 (TCRdb year 2020). Background on the whole study: Recovered participants in ImmuneRACE Cohort 3 were defined by two consecutive negative NP/OP PCR tests, clearance by a healthcare professional, or resolution of symptoms. Samples covering the acute and convalescent phases of COVID-19 were provided by collaborators in the United States, Italy and Spain. Nearly every sample came with metadata listing a de-identified subject ID, COVID-19 status, age in years and sex. Samples were obtained from the ongoing ImmuneRACE study (first 160 participants) and from about 1,300 subjects provided by 6 global collaborators. The repertoires were made available in a free public database intended to serve as a resource for research on the immune response to SARS-CoV-2. The material from the prospective study consisted of cDNA or gDNA derived from T cells, B-cell-depleted T cells, or PBMCs. HLA class I and class II types, where available, came from metadata supplied by the sample provider rather than from assay-based typing. The dataset comprised deeply sampled blood TCRbeta repertoires from subjects exposed to, actively infected with, or recovered from COVID-19. Overall study outcomes, separate from this receptor: Clinical and demographic metadata were provided uncurated, with the amount varying by source and participant.

Participants in the prospective study were enrolled through a virtual design, were aged about 18 to 100 years, and lived in about two dozen United States geographic areas. In the prospective study, cohorts were assigned on the basis of participant-reported clinical history obtained from a screening survey and a study questionnaire. In the prospective study, mobile phlebotomists collected whole blood, serum and a nasopharyngeal or oropharyngeal swab from each participant. Prospective study participants could optionally give additional blood draws and questionnaires over an approximately 2-month period. Prospective study blood samples were shipped either frozen or at room temperature before DNA extraction. TCRbeta CDR3 regions were amplified from genomic DNA using the immunoSEQ Assay, a bias-controlled multiplex PCR. Processing in the source paper ran as follows. Within the assay, amplification of reference gene primers was used to estimate how many nucleated cells each sample contained. To quantify the absolute abundance of each unique TCRbeta CDR3 rearrangement, sequence reads were collapsed and filtered. For each sample, productive Simpson clonality was calculated as the square root of Simpson's diversity index across productive rearrangements. TCRdb re-hosts the immuneACCESS table, in-frame sequences only. Its copies lack some clones; in the studies checked, an unresolved V gene accounts for under half of them, and the cause for the rest is not known. V, J and clone size derive from that table, while D and trimming were established from the DNA sequence. Here the sample has fewer than 200,000 clones; roughly 85% occur a single time. Around 20% of the sample goes to the ten largest clones.

Only one count was recorded for this clone. The antigen it binds to is not known. Within one base of it there is no much larger clone, and no base qualities were kept. The clonotype originates from a woman aged 70-85 years in a cohort exposed to, infected with or recovered from COVID-19 (not recorded which). The source material was PBMCs or T cells enriched from blood (not recorded which).

The CDR3 region reads CSASPGTGDSPLHF. The nucleotide sequence is TGCAGTGCCAGTCCCGGGACGGGAGATTCACCCCTCCACTTT. Recombination joined TRBV20-1 with TRBJ1-6; perhaps TRBD1 is the D gene, with 5 bases matching. The germline V gene encodes CDR1 DFQATT and CDR2 SNEGSKA (reference sequence). At the junction V is shortened by 6 bases and J by 8 bases, with 17 bases in between. From the cysteine through the phenylalanine, the CDR3 covers 14 amino acids. Of the read, only the CDR3 DNA is kept; its 42 bases are in frame from base 1.